The 27 T cell receptor beta chains reported below all come from one sample, sequenced in a study of monozygotic twins with inflammatory bowel disease. After re-calling the 5' RACE reads, TCRdb lists one entry per CDR3 protein, DNA absent. The ten top clones account for under 2.5%, within a sample of roughly 140,000 distinct CDR3 sequences. Sequences were obtained from blood. The source is a human donor with ulcerative colitis or Crohn's disease, or a healthy co-twin of an affected twin (not recorded which).

The rearrangement uses TRBV5-8 and TRBJ1-4; there is no DNA to check the TCRdb D call of TRBD1. The CDR3 consists of 16 residues. Germline values: CDR1 SGHTS, CDR2 YDEGEE. The CDR3 loop reads CASSATGQVNNEKLFF. Combining the CDR3 with reference TRBV5-8 and TRBJ1-4 gives the whole variable domain EAGVTQSPTHLIKTRGQQATLRCSPISGHTSVYWYQQALGLGLQFLLWYDEGEERNRGNFPPRFSGRQFPNYSSELNVNALELEDSALYLCASSATGQVNNEKLFFGSGTQLSVL.

The chain employs TRBV15 and TRBJ2-1. CDR3 length: 12 residues. CDR1 and CDR2 (germline): LNHNV, YYDKDF (reference sequence). CDR3 sequence: CATSRSYNEQFF.

V and J are TRBV7-3 and TRBJ2-3; without DNA, the TCRdb call of TRBD2 cannot be checked. CDR3 size: 13 residues. Germline values: CDR1 SGHTA, CDR2 FQGTGA. The CDR3 is CASSLGPTDTQYF. The full variable domain, with the rest looked up from reference TRBV7-3 and TRBJ2-3, is GAGVSQTPSNKVTEKGKYVELRCDPISGHTALYWYRQSLGQGPEFLIYFQGTGAADDSGLPNDRFFAVRPEGSVSTLKIQRTERGDSAVYLCASSLGPTDTQYFGPGTRLTVL.

V and J are TRBV11-2 and TRBJ2-1; TCRdb reports TRBD2, a call that lacks DNA to check it against. This CDR3 spans 16 amino acids. Germline V lookup: CDR1 SGHAT, CDR2 FQNNGV. Here the CDR3 reads CASRLVLAGVGDEQFF.

The chain joins TRBV5-1 to TRBJ1-3; TCRdb's D call, TRBD1, is unchecked because there is no DNA. CDR3 length: 17 residues. Germline assignment: CDR1 SGHRS and CDR2 YFSETQ. CDR3 loop: CASSFAGTEGPGNTIYF.

V and J are TRBV7-9 and TRBJ2-7; TCRdb outputs TRBD1, but without DNA this stays unchecked. This CDR3 region has 15 residues. The germline CDR1 and CDR2 sequences are SEHNR and FQNEAQ (reference sequence). The CDR3 region is CASSPTVGLENEQYF.

This sequence joins TRBV6-5 and TRBJ2-5; TCRdb names TRBD2, which stays unverified in the absence of DNA. The germline gives CDR1 MNHEY, CDR2 SVGAGI. The CDR3 totals 18 residues. The CDR3 here is CASSYSNPLSGPQETQYF.

The chain combines TRBV9 with TRBJ1-2; TCRdb names TRBD1, which stays unverified in the absence of DNA. The length of the CDR3 is 13 residues. Germline loops: CDR1 SGDLS, CDR2 YYNGEE. The CDR3 sequence is CASSVGSHAGYTF.

The CDR3 is CASSHVRGDGYGYTF. The V and J genes are TRBV3-1 and TRBJ1-2; TCRdb indicates TRBD1, and absent DNA this call remains unverified. In germline, CDR1 is LGHDT, CDR2 YNNKEL (reference sequence). The CDR3 is made up of 15 amino acids.

The CDR3 loop is CASSQGQGDTYEQYF. The chain is built from TRBV12-3 or TRBV12-4 and TRBJ2-7; TCRdb proposes TRBD1, but this gene call is untestable without DNA. The CDR3 runs to 15 residues.

The chain combines TRBV29-1 with TRBJ2-5. CDR1 and CDR2 from the germline V gene are SQVTM and ANQGSEA. The CDR3 spans 14 residues. The CDR3 sequence: CSVEVIQGMKTQYF. The whole variable domain, remainder taken from reference TRBV29-1 and TRBJ2-5, is SAVISQKPSRDICQRGTSLTIQCQVDSQVTMMFWYRQQPGQSLTLIATANQGSEATYESGFVIDKFPISRPNLTFSTLTVSNMSPEDSSIYLCSVEVIQGMKTQYFGPGTRLLVL.

The genes are TRBV6-5 and TRBJ2-6. Per germline, CDR1 MNHEY and CDR2 SVGAGI. CDR3 length: 12 amino acids. CDR3 residues: CATSQWANVLTF.

The chain couples TRBV7-2 to TRBJ2-5; TCRdb's assignment of TRBD2 cannot be checked, as there is no DNA. CDR1 and CDR2 from the germline V gene are SGHTA and FQGNSA. This CDR3 region has 14 residues. The CDR3 here is CASRWRFGQETQYF.

The chain employs TRBV9 and TRBJ2-2. CDR1 is SGDLS, CDR2 YYNGEE, per germline. CDR3 length: 16 amino acids. CDR3 in amino acids: CASSPRVAGNTGELFF.

The chain couples TRBV12-3 or TRBV12-4 to TRBJ2-5; TCRdb's D gene call, TRBD1, goes unchecked for lack of DNA. The CDR3 contains 15 residues. The CDR3 sequence is CASAQGDRGRETQYF.

V usage is TRBV11-2 and J usage is TRBJ1-1; TCRdb's D call, TRBD1, is unchecked because there is no DNA. The length of the CDR3 is 16 residues. Germline V gives CDR1 SGHAT, CDR2 FQNNGV. The CDR3 spells CASSPRRTGLETEAFF.

The CDR3 sequence: CATFRRVRGTDTQYF. The chain joins TRBV12-3 or TRBV12-4 to TRBJ2-3. The CDR3 spans 15 residues.

This sequence joins TRBV6-5 and TRBJ2-7. The CDR3 loop spans 16 amino acids. Germline CDR1 is MNHEY and CDR2 is SVGAGI. CDR3 loop: CASSYIMGRSSYEQYF.

The chain combines TRBV20-1 with TRBJ2-5; TCRdb names TRBD1, which stays unverified in the absence of DNA. This CDR3 comprises 16 residues. Germline loops: CDR1 DFQATT, CDR2 SNEGSKA (reference sequence). The CDR3 reads CSASDSRGLSEETQYF.

The chain uses TRBV19 and TRBJ1-6; without DNA, the TCRdb call of TRBD1 cannot be checked. The CDR3 length is 13 residues. The germline V gene has CDR1 LNHDA and CDR2 SQIVND (reference sequence). The CDR3 sequence: CASSGQGYSPLHF. Drawing the rest from reference TRBV19 and TRBJ1-6, the complete variable domain is DGGITQSPKYLFRKEGQNVTLSCEQNLNHDAMYWYRQDPGQGLRLIYYSQIVNDFQKGDIAEGYSVSREKKESFPLTVTSAQKNPTAFYLCASSGQGYSPLHFGNGTRLTVT.

This rearrangement joins TRBV4-2 to TRBJ2-6. CDR3 size: 17 residues. Germline values: CDR1 LGHNA, CDR2 YNFKEQ. CDR3: CASSQDTRASGANVLTF.

The chain has TRBV25-1 and TRBJ2-3; TCRdb indicates TRBD1, and absent DNA this call remains unverified. Germline V gene sequence: CDR1 MGHDK, CDR2 SYGVNS. The CDR3 totals 14 residues. The CDR3 loop is CASSPGPRTDTQYF.

The chain links TRBV20-1 to TRBJ2-7; TCRdb gives TRBD2 as the D gene, but with no DNA this cannot be confirmed. The CDR3 has 15 amino acids. Per the germline V gene, CDR1 is DFQATT and CDR2 is SNEGSKA (reference sequence). The CDR3 reads CSARQLGLAGDEQYF.

The rearrangement uses TRBV7-8 and TRBJ1-1. This CDR3 comprises 13 residues. Germline CDR1 reads SGHVS; CDR2 reads FQNEAQ. Here the CDR3 reads CASSLAGNTEAFF.

CDR3 protein: CASSDQDRQYEQYF. The chain uses TRBV3-1 and TRBJ2-7; the D gene TCRdb calls, TRBD1, cannot be checked with no DNA. CDR1 and CDR2 from the germline V gene are LGHDT and YNNKEL (reference sequence). This CDR3 spans 14 amino acids.

The chain joins TRBV29-1 to TRBJ2-7; TCRdb reports TRBD2, a call that lacks DNA to check it against. Germline loops: CDR1 SQVTM, CDR2 ANQGSEA. The CDR3 totals 16 residues. CDR3 loop: CSVEDRVAGGLYEQYF.

The rearrangement joins TRBV20-1 to TRBJ2-7; the D call from TCRdb, TRBD2, cannot be confirmed without DNA. The CDR3 sequence is 15 residues long. Germline V gene lookup returns CDR1 DFQATT and CDR2 SNEGSKA (reference sequence). The CDR3: CSARDPGGSLGEQYF.